Following are 14 T cell receptor beta chains from one sample sequenced in a study of blood T cell repertoires in COVID-19. Using immunoSEQ multiplex PCR, the repertoire was profiled, and TCRdb retains in-frame clones only, with some absent. The table shows 70,000 to 95,000 clones, with roughly 96% occurring only once. What was sequenced was peripheral blood. These receptors came from a human donor with active COVID-19. The donor label of this sample is uncertain.

A word on this clone: The junction departs from the called germline gene at one end, perhaps through a read error. The J gene is TRBJ2-2, the V gene TRBV7-9, with D perhaps matching TRBD2 (5 bases). CDR1 and CDR2 (germline): SEHNR, FQNEAQ (reference sequence). The CDR3 is 14 residues long. CDR3 nucleotide sequence: TGTGCCAGCAGCTTGTCCGGGAACGCCGGGGAGCTGTTTTTT. Translating it yields CASSLSGNAGELFF. The whole variable domain, filled in from reference TRBV7-9 and TRBJ2-2, reads DTGVSQNPRHKITKRGQNVTFRCDPISEHNRLYWYRQTLGQGPEFLTYFQNEAQLEKSRLLSDRFSAERPKGSFSTLEIQRTEQGDSAMYLCASSLSGNAGELFFGEGSRLTVL.

The gene calls are TRBV28 and TRBJ1-6; D is ambiguous. The CDR3 totals 16 residues. Trimming removed 4 bases from V and 6 bases from J, with 16 bases in between. CDR1 and CDR2 (germline): MDHEN, SYDVKM. CDR3 DNA: TGTGCCAGCAGTTCGTTCGGGGTTCATATTAATTCACCCCTCCACTTT. Translated: CASSSFGVHINSPLHF.

The V gene is TRBV12-5, the J gene TRBJ2-6, with D unresolved. Germline CDR1 and CDR2: LGHNT and FRNRAP. The CDR3 has 13 amino acids. V lost 6 bases and J lost 2, with 5 bases in between. This chain's CDR3 is CASGSPGANVLTF. The CDR3 DNA reads TGTGCTAGTGGCTCTCCTGGGGCCAACGTCCTGACTTTC.

The chain couples TRBV6-4 to TRBJ2-4, with D possibly being TRBD2 (7 bases). Germline CDR1 MRHNA, CDR2 SNTAGT. The V gene lost 7 bases and the J gene lost 0 bases, with 13 bases spanning the gap. This CDR3 has 15 amino acids. As DNA, the CDR3 is TGTGCCAGCAAGGGGGGGAAACTAGCCAAAAACATTCAGTACTTC. Translating gives CASKGGKLAKNIQYF.

The chain couples TRBV5-6 to TRBJ2-7; 8 bases are shared with TRBD2. Per germline, CDR1 SGHDT and CDR2 YYEEEE. V was pared by 2 bases and J by 5 bases, with 15 bases of the junction left unmatched. The CDR3 is 17 residues long. The CDR3 DNA sequence: TGTGCCAGCAGCTTTGCCAGCGGGACTAGTCATTTTAACGAGCAGTACTTC. Amino acid sequence: CASSFASGTSHFNEQYF.

The genes are TRBV19 and TRBJ1-3, with TRBD1 matching over 7 bases. CDR1 is LNHDA and CDR2 is SQIVND in the germline V gene (reference sequence). The length of the CDR3 is 13 residues. The ends lost 3 bases at V and 4 bases at J; junction bases unmatched: 0. Here the CDR3 reads CASSMGQGNTIYF. CDR3 bases: TGTGCCAGTAGTATGGGACAGGGAAACACCATATATTTT.

This chain connects TRBV13 to TRBJ1-1; perhaps TRBD1 as D (6 bases). Between the trimmed V and J ends, which lost 2 bases and 2 bases, there was a span of 15 bases. The CDR3 length is 16 residues. Germline V lookup: CDR1 PRHDT, CDR2 FYEKMQ (reference sequence). CDR3 sequence (DNA): TGTGCCAGCAGCTTAATAGCCGGGACAACTAACACTGAAGCTTTCTTT. Translated, it gives CASSLIAGTTNTEAFF. The full variable domain, its missing parts supplied by reference TRBV13 and TRBJ1-1, is AAGVIQSPRHLIKEKRETATLKCYPIPRHDTVYWYQQGPGQDPQFLISFYEKMQSDKGSIPDRFSAQQFSDYHSELNMSSLELGDSALYFCASSLIAGTTNTEAFFGQGTRLTVV.

V gene TRBV19 combines with J gene TRBJ1-1, with D maybe TRBD1 (5 bases). V lost 6 bases to trimming and J lost 2 bases, with 16 bases between them. Germline V CDR1 and CDR2: LNHDA, SQIVND (reference sequence). CDR3 length equals 15 residues. The CDR3 nucleotides read TGTGCCAGTAGCAACCCCTCAGGGCTAAACACTGAAGCTTTCTTT. This sequence encodes CASSNPSGLNTEAFF.

A single count supports this clone. The V gene is TRBV7-8, the J gene TRBJ1-4; TRBD1 agrees at 9 bases. Per the germline V gene, CDR1 is SGHVS and CDR2 is FQNEAQ. CDR3 length: 18 residues. V gave up 5 bases and J gave up 0 bases; unmatched junction bases: 10. CDR3 amino acids: CASSPRDRAYSTNEKLFF. The DNA for the CDR3 is TGTGCCAGCAGCCCCCGGGACAGGGCCTACTCAACTAATGAAAAACTGTTTTTT.

This clone appeared a single time. The V gene is TRBV30, the J gene TRBJ1-2; weak D call: TRBD1 (6 bases). Trimming removed 4 bases from V and 8 bases from J, with 14 bases in between. CDR1 GTSNPN and CDR2 SVGIG come from the germline V gene (reference sequence). The CDR3 extends over 12 amino acids. CDR3 in amino acids: CAWKKDSGGYTF. In DNA, the CDR3 is TGTGCCTGGAAAAAGGACAGTGGGGGCTACACCTTC. The complete variable domain, with remaining parts taken from reference TRBV30 and TRBJ1-2, reads SQTIHQWPATLVQPVGSPLSLECTVEGTSNPNLYWYRQAAGRGLQLLFYSVGIGQISSEVPQNLSASRPQDRQFILSSKKLLLSDSGFYLCAWKKDSGGYTFGSGTRLTVV.

The V and J genes are TRBV5-4 and TRBJ2-1, with 12 bases fitting TRBD2. The germline V gene encodes CDR1 SGHNT and CDR2 YYREEE (reference sequence). Trimming at V came to 4 bases and at J to 6 bases, leaving 8 bases not matched to a gene. This CDR3 has 16 residues. CDR3 nucleotide sequence: TGTGCCAGCAGCCCCTCGACTAGCGGGAGAGTCAATGAGCAGTTCTTC. It translates to CASSPSTSGRVNEQFF.

This clone occurred once. DNA for the CDR3: TGCGCCAGCAGTGTGAAACTAGCGGGAGTCCCCCCCGGGGAGCTGTTTTTT. Translated: CASSVKLAGVPPGELFF. The V gene is TRBV10-1, the J gene TRBJ2-2, with TRBD2 identical over 11 bases. The CDR3 runs to 17 residues. V lost 4 bases to trimming and J lost 6 bases; unmatched junction nucleotides: 10. Germline values: CDR1 WNHNN, CDR2 SYGVQD (reference sequence).

The chain links TRBV12-3 or TRBV12-4 to TRBJ1-5, with D hard to call. The length of the CDR3 is 11 residues. The V gene lost 2 bases and the J gene lost 12 bases, with 8 bases spanning the gap. DNA for the CDR3: TGTGCCAGCAGTTTAACGAGTTTCCAGCATTTT. Translation gives CASSLTSFQHF.

The CDR3 nucleotides read TGTGCCAGCAGAAAGGGACAGGGGGTCACTGAAGCTTTCTTT. It encodes CASRKGQGVTEAFF. The V call is TRBV6-5, the J call TRBJ1-1; TRBD1 matches at 11 bases. The V gene's germline CDR1 is MNHEY and CDR2 SVGAGI. The CDR3 extends over 14 amino acids. Unmatched junction bases numbered 4, after V lost 6 bases and J lost 4 bases.